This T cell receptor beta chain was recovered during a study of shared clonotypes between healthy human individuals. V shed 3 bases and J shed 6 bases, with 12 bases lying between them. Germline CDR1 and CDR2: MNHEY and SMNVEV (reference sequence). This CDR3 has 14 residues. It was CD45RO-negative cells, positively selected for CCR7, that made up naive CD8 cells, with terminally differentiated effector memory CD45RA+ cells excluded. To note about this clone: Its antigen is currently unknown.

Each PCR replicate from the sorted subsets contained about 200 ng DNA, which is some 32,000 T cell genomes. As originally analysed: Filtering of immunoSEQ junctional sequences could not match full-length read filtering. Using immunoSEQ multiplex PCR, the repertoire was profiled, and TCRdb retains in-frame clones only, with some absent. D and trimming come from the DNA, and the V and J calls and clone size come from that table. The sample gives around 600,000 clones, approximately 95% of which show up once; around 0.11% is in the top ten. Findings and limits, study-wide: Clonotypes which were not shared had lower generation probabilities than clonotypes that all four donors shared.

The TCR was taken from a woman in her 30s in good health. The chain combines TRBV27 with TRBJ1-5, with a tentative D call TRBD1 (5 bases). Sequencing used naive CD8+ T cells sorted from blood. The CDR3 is CASSFGGESQPQHF. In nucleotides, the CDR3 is TGTGCCAGCAGTTTTGGGGGGGAATCTCAGCCCCAGCATTTT.